Listed below are T cell receptor beta chains from one sample, sequenced in a study of T-cell memory formation after mild COVID-19. TCRdb passed the 5' RACE reads through MiXCR, listing each CDR3 protein once. The table includes approximately 400,000 distinct CDR3 sequences, 20% to 25% detected once. Sample: PBMCs or a T cell subset sorted from them (not recorded which). The receptor source for this set is an adult woman who had mild COVID-19 (a few samples of this study predate the infection). Cell type and time point are not known. Each CDR3 is given with its conserved first and last residue. D genes are given only for firm matches. Expanded clones get a size class; other rows say once, few or many, or leave the size out.

v_call,clone_size,j_call,d_call,cdr3_aa,cdr3_nt
TRBV3-1,-,TRBJ1-2,TRBD1,CASSQADRGYTF,TGTGCCAGCAGCCAAGCGGACAGGGGCTACACCTTC
TRBV7-8,-,TRBJ1-1,-,CASSLEGGWRAATEAFF,TGTGCCAGCAGCTTAGAGGGGGGGTGGAGGGCTGCCACTGAAGCTTTCTTT
TRBV20-1,-,TRBJ2-2,TRBD2,CSAREVPRTSGSLANTGELFF,TGCAGTGCTAGAGAAGTGCCTCGGACTAGCGGATCCCTCGCGAACACCGGGGAGCTGTTTTTT
TRBV7-9,few,TRBJ1-1,-,CASTLAGQYTEAFF,TGTGCCAGCACACTCGCGGGCCAGTACACTGAAGCTTTCTTT
TRBV12-3/TRBV12-4,few,TRBJ2-3,-,CASSLVGTHTDTQYF,TGTGCCAGCAGTTTAGTAGGGACACACACAGATACGCAGTATTTT
TRBV3-1,few,TRBJ1-6,TRBD1,CASRGTGGSPLHF,TGTGCCAGCAGGGGGACAGGGGGTTCACCCCTCCACTTT
TRBV5-1,few,TRBJ2-2,-,CASSRKGHPGHTGELFF,TGCGCCAGCAGCCGAAAAGGACACCCAGGGCACACCGGGGAGCTGTTTTTT
TRBV6-4,-,TRBJ1-5,-,CARGAGRQGSNQPQHF,TGTGCCAGGGGAGCGGGTCGTCAAGGGAGCAATCAGCCCCAGCATTTT
TRBV28,few,TRBJ2-7,TRBD1,CASSLSIGQGISYEQYF,TGTGCCAGCAGTTTATCGATAGGACAGGGAATCTCTTACGAGCAGTACTTC
TRBV5-6,-,TRBJ1-3,-,CASSRPEDTLSGNTIYF,TGTGCCAGCAGCCGGCCAGAGGACACGCTCTCTGGAAACACCATATATTTT
TRBV5-1,few,TRBJ2-7,TRBD1,CASSGSGTAYEQYF,TGCGCCAGCAGCGGGTCCGGGACAGCCTACGAGCAGTACTTC
TRBV6-2/TRBV6-3,few,TRBJ2-7,-,CASTHGAESSYEQYF,TGTGCCAGCACCCACGGGGCGGAGAGCTCCTACGAGCAGTACTTC
TRBV20-1,-,TRBJ2-3,TRBD2,CSARAGGSSRTDTQYF,TGCAGTGCTAGGGCGGGGGGGAGCTCCCGCACAGATACGCAGTATTTT
TRBV20-1,-,TRBJ1-5,TRBD1,CSAQGQGVQPQHF,TGCAGTGCCCAGGGACAGGGGGTTCAGCCCCAGCATTTT
TRBV20-1,-,TRBJ1-3,TRBD1,CSARPTMTGTGNTIYF,TGCAGTGCTAGACCTACCATGACAGGGACGGGAAACACCATATATTTT
TRBV15,-,TRBJ2-7,-,CATSRGRQGSDKYEQYF,TGTGCCACCAGCAGAGGCCGGCAGGGCAGTGACAAATACGAGCAGTACTTC
TRBV13,-,TRBJ2-1,TRBD1,CASSSGGGQGGDEQFF,TGTGCCAGCAGCTCGGGCGGGGGACAGGGGGGCGATGAGCAGTTCTTC
TRBV5-1,-,TRBJ2-2,-,CASKFGENTGELFF,TGCGCCAGCAAGTTCGGCGAGAACACCGGGGAGCTGTTTTTT
TRBV6-1,-,TRBJ1-2,-,CASNRQSPRGYTF,TGTGCCAGCAATCGACAGAGCCCTAGGGGCTACACCTTC
TRBV5-4,few,TRBJ2-1,TRBD2,CASSTTLGLANEQFF,TGTGCCAGCAGCACAACCTTGGGACTAGCCAATGAGCAGTTCTTC
TRBV28,-,TRBJ1-1,-,CASKTRYSQAFF,TGTGCCAGCAAAACTAGGTACTCCCAAGCTTTCTTT
TRBV3-1,few,TRBJ2-1,TRBD2,CASSPLAGGSSYNEQFF,TGTGCCAGCAGCCCCCTAGCGGGGGGGTCCTCCTACAATGAGCAGTTCTTC
TRBV4-1,few,TRBJ2-2,-,CASSAQFTGELFF,TGCGCCAGCAGCGCCCAATTCACCGGGGAGCTGTTTTTT
TRBV5-1,many,TRBJ1-1,TRBD1,CASSLGQGMNTEAFF,TGCGCCAGCAGCTTGGGACAGGGGATGAACACTGAAGCTTTCTTT
TRBV7-9,few,TRBJ2-3,-,CASSLGGDRTDTQYF,TGTGCCAGCAGCTTAGGAGGGGACCGCACAGATACGCAGTATTTT
TRBV7-7,-,TRBJ1-1,-,CASSLGWGAEAFF,TGTGCCAGCAGCTTAGGATGGGGCGCTGAAGCTTTCTTT
TRBV19,-,TRBJ1-1,-,CATLVTGMNTEAFF,TGTGCCACCTTAGTGACAGGAATGAACACTGAAGCTTTCTTT
TRBV12-3/TRBV12-4,-,TRBJ2-1,-,CASSFASDSYNEQFF,TGTGCCAGCAGTTTCGCCTCGGACAGCTACAATGAGCAGTTCTTC
TRBV6-5,once,TRBJ2-7,TRBD1,CASSQTRRDRREYF,TGTGCCAGCAGTCAAACCCGCCGGGACAGGCGGGAGTACTTC
TRBV21-1,few,TRBJ2-7,-,CASSKPPGYEQYF,TGTGCCAGCAGCAAACCCCCGGGCTACGAGCAGTACTTC